Given below is one TCR beta chain in context. Per the original methods: Researchers report that nucleated cell counts were estimated from reference gene primer amplification. TCRdb keeps only in-frame clones here, not all; method: immunoSEQ multiplex PCR. V and J calls and clone size are given by that table; D and trimming were obtained from the DNA. The sample consists of 140,000 or so clones, roughly 83% of them appearing once. The data were obtained in a study of blood T cell repertoires in COVID-19. Study in general: PBMCs, B-cell-depleted T cells, or T cells were the source of the cDNA or gDNA that made up the material.

Germline V CDR1 and CDR2: SGHAT, FQNNGV. The length of the CDR3 is 14 residues. V was clipped by 1 base and J by 3 bases, with 4 bases between them. Those enrolled in Seattle joined during active infection and were followed longitudinally afterward. Sequences were obtained from peripheral blood. The receptor comes from a woman in her 70s with COVID-19, enrolled during active disease. The chain links TRBV11-2 to TRBJ2-6; D is unresolved. CDR3 in DNA: TGTGCCAGCAGCTTAGTGAGTGGGGCCAACGTCCTGACTTTC. Encoded protein: CASSLVSGANVLTF. Supplemented by reference TRBV11-2 and TRBJ2-6, the full variable domain reads EAGVAQSPRYKIIEKRQSVAFWCNPISGHATLYWYQQILGQGPKLLIQFQNNGVVDDSQLPKDRFSAERLKGVDSTLKIQPAKLEDSAVYLCASSLVSGANVLTFGAGSRLTVL.